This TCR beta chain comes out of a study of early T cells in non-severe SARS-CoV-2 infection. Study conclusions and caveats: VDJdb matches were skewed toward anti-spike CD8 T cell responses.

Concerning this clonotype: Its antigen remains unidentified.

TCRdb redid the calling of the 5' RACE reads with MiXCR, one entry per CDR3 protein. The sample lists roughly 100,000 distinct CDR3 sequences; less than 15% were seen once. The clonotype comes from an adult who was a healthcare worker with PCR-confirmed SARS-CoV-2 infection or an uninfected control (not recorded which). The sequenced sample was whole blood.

CDR3 DNA: TGTGCCAGTAGTATAGACAGGACAGGGGGCTCCTGGGAGCTGTTTTTT. Amino acids: CASSIDRTGGSWELFF. J is TRBJ2-2 and V is TRBV19; 11 bases match TRBD1. Losses at the gene ends were 0 bases for V and 9 bases for J; bases not matched to a gene: 6. The CDR3 consists of 16 residues. Germline V CDR1 and CDR2: LNHDA, SQIVND (reference sequence). The full variable domain, in which reference TRBV19 and TRBJ2-2 provide the parts outside the CDR3, is DGGITQSPKYLFRKEGQNVTLSCEQNLNHDAMYWYRQDPGQGLRLIYYSQIVNDFQKGDIAEGYSVSREKKESFPLTVTSAQKNPTAFYLCASSIDRTGGSWELFFGEGSRLTVL.